The 26 T cell receptor beta chains reported below all come from one sample, sequenced in a study of cytomegalovirus exposure and HLA in healthy donors. Vbeta (60) and Jbeta (13) primers were used in the PCR. The table came from immunoSEQ multiplex PCR; TCRdb's copy has only in-frame clones and leaves some out. The profile shows under 200,000 clones, approximately 78% of them singletons. The sample consisted of PBMCs. Receptor source: a woman aged 40 to 55 in good health and CMV-seronegative.

The CDR3 here is CASIQIGDRAAGELFF. The CDR3 DNA is TGCGCCAGCATCCAAATAGGGGACAGGGCTGCCGGGGAGCTGTTTTTT. The chain combines TRBV10-1 with TRBJ2-2, with 9 bases identical to TRBD1. CDR3 length: 16 amino acids. Trimming cost V 7 bases and J 6 bases; bases outside gene matches: 12. Germline V gene sequence: CDR1 WNHNN, CDR2 SYGVQD (reference sequence).

CDR3 DNA sequence: TGCGCCAGCAGCTTGGTATCTGGCAGGGCCCTCAATGAGCAGTTCTTC. Amino acids: CASSLVSGRALNEQFF. The rearrangement uses TRBV5-1 and TRBJ2-1, with D possibly matching TRBD1 (5 bases). Germline loops: CDR1 SGHRS, CDR2 YFSETQ. This CDR3 is 16 amino acids long. Trimming left V 0 bases short and J 6 bases short, with 16 bases between.

The V and J genes are TRBV5-1 and TRBJ2-1, with 7 nucleotides matching TRBD1. Germline values: CDR1 SGHRS, CDR2 YFSETQ. V gave up 0 bases and J gave up 13 bases; unmatched junction bases: 10. The CDR3 contains 14 residues. The CDR3 coding sequence is TGCGCCAGCAGCTTGGACCATCCGGACAGGAGTCAGTTCTTC. It codes for CASSLDHPDRSQFF.

The chain uses TRBV7-9 and TRBJ1-5, with TRBD1 matching over 11 bases. From germline, CDR1 is SEHNR and CDR2 FQNEAQ (reference sequence). CDR3 length: 16 residues. Trimming at V came to 1 base and at J to 4 bases, leaving 3 bases not matched to a gene. The CDR3 DNA reads TGTGCCAGCAGCTTAGAGGACAGGGGGCCTAATCAGCCCCAGCATTTT. Its protein product is CASSLEDRGPNQPQHF.

This chain uses TRBV9 with TRBJ1-2; 9 bases align to TRBD1. The CDR3 spans 14 residues. The germline V gene encodes CDR1 SGDLS and CDR2 YYNGEE. The V gene end was trimmed by 6 bases and the J gene end by 5 bases; junction bases not matched to a gene: 8. In nucleotides, the CDR3 is TGTGCCAGCAACAAACCGGGACAGGGATATGGCTACACCTTC. Protein product: CASNKPGQGYGYTF.

This clone has just a few counts. The chain joins TRBV27 to TRBJ1-4, with 7 bases matching TRBD1. Germline V lookup: CDR1 MNHEY, CDR2 SMNVEV (reference sequence). The CDR3 runs 17 residues. V trimming: 3 bases; J trimming: 5 bases; junction bases outside the gene matches: 12. The CDR3 sequence is CASSFSPPGTDNEKLFF. The DNA for the CDR3 is TGTGCCAGCAGTTTTTCCCCTCCCGGGACAGACAATGAAAAACTGTTTTTT.

This clone occurred once. The V and J genes are TRBV28 and TRBJ1-2; 9 bases align to TRBD1. The CDR3 is made up of 13 amino acids. Trimming at V came to 10 bases and at J to 11 bases, leaving 14 bases not matched to a gene. Germline V gives CDR1 MDHEN, CDR2 SYDVKM. In nucleotides, the CDR3 is TGTGCCACCTCCCCGGGACAGGGAAGAAGGTACACCTTC. Protein product: CATSPGQGRRYTF.

This clone was picked up a small number of times. J is TRBJ1-1 and V is TRBV4-1; no clear D gene. Trimming shortened V by 0 bases and J by 10 bases, and 15 bases separated the two germline ends. The CDR3 runs 14 residues. In germline, CDR1 is MGHRA, CDR2 YSYEKL. CDR3 in amino acids: CASSQDRGADGAFF. CDR3 DNA: TGCGCCAGCAGCCAAGATAGAGGCGCCGACGGAGCTTTCTTT.

The chain recombines TRBV5-1 with TRBJ1-6; D may be TRBD1 (5 bases). V was pared by 0 bases and J by 0 bases, with 10 bases between. Germline V CDR1 and CDR2: SGHRS, YFSETQ. The CDR3 covers 17 residues. The CDR3 reads CASSLGGGLSYNSPLHF. CDR3 DNA: TGCGCCAGCAGCTTGGGGGGGGGACTCTCCTATAATTCACCCCTCCACTTT.

The chain links TRBV7-9 to TRBJ2-5; no firm D call. V was trimmed by 0 bases and J by 5 bases, leaving 10 bases between them. Germline V lookup: CDR1 SEHNR, CDR2 FQNEAQ (reference sequence). This CDR3 comprises 14 residues. In DNA, the CDR3 is TGTGCCAGCAGCTTAGCGGTAGCCTCGGAGACCCAGTACTTC. Translation: CASSLAVASETQYF.

This sequence joins TRBV4-1 and TRBJ1-5, with D maybe TRBD1 (5 bases). This CDR3 spans 17 amino acids. Germline V CDR1 and CDR2: MGHRA, YSYEKL. Trimming removed 0 bases from V and 4 bases from J, with 16 bases in between. CDR3 sequence (DNA): TGCGCCAGCAGCCAAGATGGGGCTCTTAAGGGTAATCAGCCCCAGCATTTT. As protein: CASSQDGALKGNQPQHF.

The chain combines TRBV28 with TRBJ2-7, with a tentative D call TRBD1 (5 bases). This CDR3 has 13 amino acids. In germline, CDR1 is MDHEN, CDR2 SYDVKM. V lost 6 bases and J 5 bases, leaving 14 bases between the germline ends. The CDR3 sequence: CASRVPRGHEQYF. CDR3 DNA sequence: TGTGCCAGCAGGGTCCCTAGGGGCCACGAGCAGTACTTC.

Concerning this clone: The sample holds other DNA sequences that translate to the same CDR3. The V call is TRBV7-9, the J call TRBJ1-1; D unresolved. This CDR3 is built from 13 residues. Germline values: CDR1 SEHNR, CDR2 FQNEAQ (reference sequence). V dropped 2 bases and J dropped 0 bases, with 4 bases sitting between them. CDR3 protein: CASSLTVNTEAFF. In nucleotides, the CDR3 is TGTGCCAGCAGCTTAACTGTGAACACTGAAGCTTTCTTT.

The chain joins TRBV7-3 to TRBJ2-7; 8 nucleotides line up with TRBD1. Germline assignment: CDR1 SGHTA and CDR2 FQGTGA. The V gene end was trimmed by 3 bases and the J gene end by 4 bases; junction bases not matched to a gene: 8. There are 15 residues in the CDR3. The CDR3 is CASSFAAGQAYEQYF. DNA for the CDR3: TGTGCCAGCAGCTTTGCCGCGGGACAGGCATACGAGCAGTACTTC.

The gene calls are TRBV27 and TRBJ2-4; D is perhaps TRBD1 (6 bases). The CDR3 covers 16 residues. V was shortened by 4 bases and J by 0 bases, with 13 bases between the two germline ends. Germline V gene sequence: CDR1 MNHEY, CDR2 SMNVEV (reference sequence). The CDR3 DNA reads TGTGCCAGCAGTTCACCGGGACAACTAGCCAAAAACATTCAGTACTTC. Its translation is CASSSPGQLAKNIQYF.

The genes are TRBV6-1 and TRBJ1-1; TRBD1 aligns across 12 bases. This CDR3 has 13 residues. V gave up 8 bases and J gave up 4 bases; unmatched junction bases: 2. Per germline, CDR1 MNHNS and CDR2 SASEGT. CDR3 sequence (DNA): TGTGCCAGCGGGACAGGGGGCCTCACTGAAGCTTTCTTT. Protein sequence: CASGTGGLTEAFF.

The gene calls are TRBV6-6 and TRBJ1-5, with unresolved D. The CDR3 length is 12 residues. Germline CDR1 is MNHNY and CDR2 is SVGAGI (reference sequence). Deletions cut 5 bases from V and 7 bases from J, with 9 bases between. In nucleotides, the CDR3 is TGTGCCAGCAGTACCCGGGAACAGCCCCAGCATTTT. Translation: CASSTREQPQHF.

The CDR3 DNA reads TGTGCCAGCAGCTTCAAACTAGCGGGGGGAACAGATACGCAGTATTTT. It codes for CASSFKLAGGTDTQYF. The rearrangement uses TRBV5-4 and TRBJ2-3, with 12 bases matching TRBD2. The CDR3 is 16 amino acids. Germline lookup yields CDR1 SGHNT and CDR2 YYREEE (reference sequence). Trimming took 2 bases from V and 3 from J; bases not matched to a gene: 4.

The chain employs TRBV5-1 and TRBJ2-2; D call uncertain. V lost 0 bases to trimming and J lost 0 bases, with 9 bases between them. From germline, CDR1 is SGHRS and CDR2 YFSETQ. The CDR3 runs 16 residues. CDR3 amino acids: CASSLASGANTGELFF. CDR3 DNA sequence: TGCGCCAGCAGCTTGGCATCAGGCGCGAACACCGGGGAGCTGTTTTTT.

The chain combines TRBV14 with TRBJ2-1; 8 positions match TRBD2. Germline loops: CDR1 SGHDN, CDR2 FVKESK. After removal of 4 bases from V and 9 bases from J, the junction contained 11 bases not matched to a gene. The CDR3 has 15 amino acids. DNA for the CDR3: TGTGCCAGCAGCCCGCGGGGGGAATCTGAGAGTGAGCAGTTCTTC. Translated, it gives CASSPRGESESEQFF.

The chain carries TRBV18 and TRBJ1-4; no firm D call. The CDR3 runs 14 residues. Trimming cost V 6 bases and J 1 base, with 9 bases left between them. Per germline, CDR1 KGHSH and CDR2 LQKENI. CDR3 region: CASSASGTNEKLFF. The CDR3, as DNA: TGTGCCAGCTCCGCCTCGGGAACTAATGAAAAACTGTTTTTT.

The V call is TRBV9, the J call TRBJ1-2, with D uncertain. Germline lookup yields CDR1 SGDLS and CDR2 YYNGEE. V shed 3 bases and J shed 2 bases, with 11 bases lying between them. This CDR3 contains 14 residues. This chain's CDR3 is CASSGITQNYGYTF. The CDR3 DNA reads as TGTGCCAGCAGCGGAATAACACAGAACTATGGCTACACCTTC.

The chain uses TRBV18 and TRBJ2-7; 8 nucleotides align to TRBD1. Germline-derived CDR1 and CDR2 are KGHSH and LQKENI. This CDR3 has 15 residues. Germline trimming cut 3 bases from V and 6 bases from J; bases unmatched to any gene: 10. This chain's CDR3 is CASSPLGQGDSEQYF. As DNA, the CDR3 is TGTGCCAGCTCACCCCTAGGACAGGGCGATTCCGAGCAGTACTTC.

This clone was counted once. The chain links TRBV29-1 to TRBJ2-3; D ambiguous. Between the trimmed V and J ends, which lost 5 bases and 2 bases, there was a span of 8 bases. Germline V gene data show CDR1 as SQVTM and CDR2 as ANQGSEA. CDR3 length equals 12 residues. Written as DNA, the CDR3 is TGCAGCGTTATCGAGCCCACAGATACGCAGTATTTT. Its translation: CSVIEPTDTQYF.

V gene TRBV7-9 combines with J gene TRBJ1-1; D remains ambiguous. There are 15 residues in the CDR3. The V end lost 2 bases, the J end lost 1 base, and 11 bases lay between the germline ends. Germline values: CDR1 SEHNR, CDR2 FQNEAQ (reference sequence). CDR3 loop: CASSLWAPWNTEAFF. CDR3 DNA: TGTGCCAGCAGCTTATGGGCCCCGTGGAACACTGAAGCTTTCTTT. Together with reference TRBV7-9 and TRBJ1-1, the CDR3 gives the full variable domain: DTGVSQNPRHKITKRGQNVTFRCDPISEHNRLYWYRQTLGQGPEFLTYFQNEAQLEKSRLLSDRFSAERPKGSFSTLEIQRTEQGDSAMYLCASSLWAPWNTEAFFGQGTRLTVV.

This clone has only one observation. This chain connects TRBV30 to TRBJ1-4; no definite D call. V lost 3 bases to trimming and J lost 0 bases, with 14 bases between them. Germline V gene data show CDR1 as GTSNPN and CDR2 as SVGIG (reference sequence). The CDR3 contains 16 residues. Written as DNA, the CDR3 is TGTGCCTGGAGCCCTACAGCACTTGCAACTAATGAAAAACTGTTTTTT. Amino acids: CAWSPTALATNEKLFF. The full variable domain, its missing parts supplied by reference TRBV30 and TRBJ1-4, is SQTIHQWPATLVQPVGSPLSLECTVEGTSNPNLYWYRQAAGRGLQLLFYSVGIGQISSEVPQNLSASRPQDRQFILSSKKLLLSDSGFYLCAWSPTALATNEKLFFGSGTQLSVL.